A single sample gave rise to the 7 T cell receptor beta chains below, sequenced in a study of T cell repertoires in cytomegalovirus infection. TCRdb re-called the reads through MiXCR, storing one row per CDR3 protein. The table has over 300,000 distinct CDR3 sequences, 9.5% seen once. Input material: PBMCs. The origin of the receptors is a human donor in good health (CMV status not recorded). Some clones in this sample may be carry-over from other donors' samples.

The sample holds a few counts of this clonotype. This chain uses TRBV11-2 with TRBJ2-2; no definite D call. Germline loops: CDR1 SGHAT, CDR2 FQNNGV. The V and J ends lost 0 bases and 5 bases respectively, with 4 bases between them. CDR3 length: 13 amino acids. The CDR3 nucleotides read TGTGCCAGCAGCTTAGAGAGTACCGGGGAGCTGTTTTTT. Its protein product is CASSLESTGELFF.

This clonotype has just a few counts. This chain connects TRBV19 to TRBJ1-5; D call uncertain. The V end was cut by 1 base, the J end by 2 bases, with 12 bases between. CDR3 size: 16 residues. Germline CDR1 LNHDA, CDR2 SQIVND (reference sequence). This CDR3 is CASSIAGESGNQPQHF. Written as DNA, the CDR3 is TGTGCCAGTAGTATAGCCGGGGAATCGGGCAATCAGCCCCAGCATTTT.

Many counts were recorded for this clonotype. The chain combines TRBV7-2 with TRBJ2-7, with D possibly matching TRBD1 (5 bases). This CDR3 is 14 amino acids long. The V and J ends lost 2 bases and 6 bases respectively, with 14 bases between them. Germline values: CDR1 SGHTA, CDR2 FQGNSA. CDR3 DNA: TGTGCCAGCAGCTTATCCCCGGTCCAGGGCGAGCAGTACTTC. Amino acid sequence: CASSLSPVQGEQYF.

This chain connects TRBV7-9 to TRBJ2-5; 7 bases match TRBD2. CDR3 length equals 14 residues. Germline V gene data show CDR1 as SEHNR and CDR2 as FQNEAQ (reference sequence). The V segment lost 4 bases and the J segment 5 bases; nucleotides outside the gene matches: 7. CDR3 sequence reads: CASSSGSGRETQYF. The DNA of the CDR3 is TGTGCCAGCAGCTCCGGTAGCGGGCGGGAGACCCAGTACTTC.

A few counts support this clonotype. The CDR3 loop reads CASSRSTGANEKLFF. The DNA for the CDR3 is TGTGCCAGCAGCCGCTCGACTGGCGCTAATGAAAAACTGTTTTTT. The chain couples TRBV11-3 to TRBJ1-4, with unresolved D. The CDR3 contains 15 residues. Looked up from germline, CDR1 is SGHNT and CDR2 is YENEEA. Trimming removed 5 bases from V and 3 bases from J, with 13 bases in between. The complete variable domain, with remaining parts taken from reference TRBV11-3 and TRBJ1-4, reads EAGVVQSPRYKIIEKKQPVAFWCNPISGHNTLYWYLQNLGQGPELLIRYENEEAVDDSQLPKDRFSAERLKGVDSTLKIQPAELGDSAVYLCASSRSTGANEKLFFGSGTQLSVL.

This clonotype has more than one count but fewer than ten. V is TRBV2 and J is TRBJ2-3; TRBD1 matches at 7 bases. The CDR3 is 14 amino acids. Losses at the gene ends were 4 bases for V and 5 bases for J; bases not matched to a gene: 6. Germline CDR1 is SNHLY and CDR2 is FYNNEI. The CDR3 sequence: CASSVPRGRDTQYF. CDR3 nucleotide sequence: TGTGCCAGCAGTGTCCCCAGGGGGAGAGATACGCAGTATTTT.

V and J are TRBV20-1 and TRBJ2-3; TRBD2 aligns across 15 bases. The V and J ends lost 6 bases and 4 bases, in that order; junction bases with no gene match: 8. Germline V lookup: CDR1 DFQATT, CDR2 SNEGSKA (reference sequence). There are 16 residues in the CDR3. The CDR3 coding sequence is TGCAGTGCCCGTTGGACTAGCGGGGGGGCCGCAGATACGCAGTATTTT. It encodes CSARWTSGGAADTQYF.